One and the same sample provided the 9 T cell receptor beta chains below, sequenced in a study of shared clonotypes between healthy human individuals (dated by TCRdb to the early 2020s). Preparation of the library involved the immunoSEQ multiplex PCR assay. TCRdb holds this immuneACCESS table with in-frame rearrangements only. Some clones are missing; in checked studies, unresolved V genes explain under half, and the rest has no known cause. The sample profile shows 2 million to 3 million clones; roughly 93% of them were found once. Of the sample, 0.36% is held by the ten largest clones. The source material was naive CD4+ T cells from PBMCs. The label giving this sample's cell subset or site can be read as: CD45RA+ positively selected. The receptors shown here come from a man between 18 and 29 years old in good health. Some clones in this sample may be carry-over from other donors' samples.

This clone appeared once. Other DNA sequences in this sample translate to the same CDR3. The chain links TRBV5-1 to TRBJ2-3, with D perhaps TRBD1 (6 bases). This CDR3 has 15 amino acids. The V and J ends lost 0 bases and 3 bases respectively, with 11 bases between them. CDR1 and CDR2 from the germline V gene are SGHRS and YFSETQ. The CDR3: CASSLGAGATDTQYF. The CDR3 bases are TGCGCCAGCAGCTTGGGGGCAGGGGCAACAGATACGCAGTATTTT.

The rearrangement links TRBV5-6 to TRBJ1-1; D is perhaps TRBD1 (5 bases). This CDR3 region has 13 residues. CDR1 and CDR2 (germline): SGHDT, YYEEEE. V dropped 1 base and J dropped 2 bases, with 6 bases sitting between them. CDR3 region: CASSLQGNTEAFF. CDR3 in DNA: TGTGCCAGCAGCTTGCAGGGCAACACTGAAGCTTTCTTT.

The chain joins TRBV5-1 to TRBJ1-2, with TRBD1 matching 10 bases. Per the germline V gene, CDR1 is SGHRS and CDR2 is YFSETQ. Trimming cost V 4 bases and J 6 bases; bases outside gene matches: 9. This CDR3 has 15 residues. Here the CDR3 DNA reads TGCGCCAGCAGCGACTCGACAGGGGGCGCGGATGGCTACACCTTC. This gives the protein CASSDSTGGADGYTF.

This sequence joins TRBV27 and TRBJ1-4; tentative D call: TRBD1 (6 bases). Trimming removed 5 bases from V and 7 bases from J, with 17 bases in between. Germline values: CDR1 MNHEY, CDR2 SMNVEV (reference sequence). The CDR3 covers 15 residues. The CDR3 nucleotides read TGTGCCAGCAGTGCGGCAGGGGCAGCCGGTGAAAAACTGTTTTTT. Translation gives CASSAAGAAGEKLFF.

The genes are TRBV12-1 and TRBJ2-5; the listed D gene, TRBD2, was not tested against the DNA. TRBV12-1 is deemed a pseudogene. The CDR3 is 20 amino acids. CDR3 region: CASSFALRTSGSCIAETQYF. The CDR3 region has the DNA TGTGCCAGCAGCTTTGCGTTGAGGACTAGCGGGAGTTGTATTGCTGAGACCCAGTACTTC.

The rearrangement uses TRBV28 and TRBJ1-5; D possibly corresponds to TRBD1 (6 bases). The V end was cut by 5 bases, the J end by 5 bases, with 19 bases between. The CDR3 is 16 amino acids. The germline V gene has CDR1 MDHEN and CDR2 SYDVKM. The CDR3 loop is CASSAGGASSHQPQHF. Here the CDR3 DNA reads TGTGCCAGCAGTGCTGGGGGCGCGAGTTCACATCAGCCCCAGCATTTT.

A few counts support this clone. Here the CDR3 reads CASSLPGQQNTEAFF. The CDR3 DNA sequence: TGTGCCAGCAGCCTCCCGGGACAACAGAACACTGAAGCTTTCTTT. The chain joins TRBV5-4 to TRBJ1-1; a possible D gene is TRBD1 (6 bases). Between the trimmed V and J ends, which lost 4 bases and 1 base, there was a span of 14 bases. The CDR3 is 15 residues long. Germline V gene sequence: CDR1 SGHNT, CDR2 YYREEE (reference sequence).

The chain carries TRBV10-3 and TRBJ2-7, with 7 positions matching TRBD1. The CDR3 totals 14 residues. Per germline, CDR1 ENHRY and CDR2 SYGVKD. The J segment lost 3 bases and the V segment lost 6 bases, leaving 8 bases of the junction unmatched. The chain's CDR3 is CAIRSPGQLYEQYF. CDR3 nucleotide sequence: TGTGCCATCAGATCTCCGGGACAGCTCTACGAGCAGTACTTC.

This clone was observed a single time. The chain combines TRBV4-2 with TRBJ1-1; D is undetermined. The CDR3 loop spans 14 amino acids. Germline CDR1 reads LGHNA; CDR2 reads YNFKEQ. With 6 bases removed from V and 1 base from J, the gap between germline ends came to 12 bases. CDR3 nucleotide sequence: TGTGCCAGCAGACCCACCACACAGAACACTGAAGCTTTCTTT. Encoded protein: CASRPTTQNTEAFF.